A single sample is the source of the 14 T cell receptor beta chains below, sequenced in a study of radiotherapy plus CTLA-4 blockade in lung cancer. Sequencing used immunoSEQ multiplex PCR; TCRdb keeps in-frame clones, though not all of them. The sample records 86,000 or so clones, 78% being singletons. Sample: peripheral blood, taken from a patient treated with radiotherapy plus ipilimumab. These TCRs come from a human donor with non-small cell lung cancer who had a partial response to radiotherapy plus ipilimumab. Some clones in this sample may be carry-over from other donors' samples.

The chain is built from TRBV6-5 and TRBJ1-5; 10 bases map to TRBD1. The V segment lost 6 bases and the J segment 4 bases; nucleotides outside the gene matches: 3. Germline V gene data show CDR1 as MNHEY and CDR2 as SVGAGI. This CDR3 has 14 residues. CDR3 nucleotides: TGTGCCAGCAGGAGGACAGGGGGAAATCAGCCCCAGCATTTT. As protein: CASRRTGGNQPQHF.

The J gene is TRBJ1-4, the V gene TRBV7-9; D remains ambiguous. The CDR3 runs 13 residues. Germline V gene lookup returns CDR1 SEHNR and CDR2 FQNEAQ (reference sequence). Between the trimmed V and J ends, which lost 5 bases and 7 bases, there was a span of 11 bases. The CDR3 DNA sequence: TGTGCCAGCAGCCGTGGGGAGGGTGAAAAACTGTTTTTT. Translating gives CASSRGEGEKLFF.

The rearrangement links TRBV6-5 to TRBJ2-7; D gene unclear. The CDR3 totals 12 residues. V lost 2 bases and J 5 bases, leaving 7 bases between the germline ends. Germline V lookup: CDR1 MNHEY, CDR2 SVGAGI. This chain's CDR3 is CASSYIADEQYF. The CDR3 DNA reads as TGTGCCAGCAGTTACATCGCAGACGAGCAGTACTTC.

The CDR3 protein is CASSQEGTPNEAFF. CDR3 coding DNA: TGTGCCAGCAGCCAAGAGGGGACACCCAATGAAGCTTTCTTT. V is TRBV4-2 and J is TRBJ1-1; a possible D gene is TRBD1 (6 bases). Germline V gives CDR1 LGHNA, CDR2 YNFKEQ. The germline V and J ends were trimmed by 0 bases and 7 bases, with 12 bases remaining between them. The CDR3 is made up of 14 amino acids.

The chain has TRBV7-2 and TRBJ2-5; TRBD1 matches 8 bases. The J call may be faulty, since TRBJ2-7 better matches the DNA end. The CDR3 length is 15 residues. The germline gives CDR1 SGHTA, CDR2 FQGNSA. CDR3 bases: TGTGCCAGCAGCTTAGGAGGACAGGGAGGATACGAGCAGTACTTC. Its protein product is CASSLGGQGGYEQYF.

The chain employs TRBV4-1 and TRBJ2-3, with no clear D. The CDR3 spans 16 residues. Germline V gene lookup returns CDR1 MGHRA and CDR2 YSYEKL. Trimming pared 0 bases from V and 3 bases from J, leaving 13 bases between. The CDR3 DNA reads TGCGCCAGCAGCCAAGAAACGGCGGCGCTAACAGATACGCAGTATTTT. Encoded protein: CASSQETAALTDTQYF.

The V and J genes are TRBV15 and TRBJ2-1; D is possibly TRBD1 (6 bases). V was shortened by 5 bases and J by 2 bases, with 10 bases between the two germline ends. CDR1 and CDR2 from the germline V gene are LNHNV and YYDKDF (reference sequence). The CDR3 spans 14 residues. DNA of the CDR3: TGTGCCACCAGCTCCCGGACAGCCTACAATGAGCAGTTCTTC. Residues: CATSSRTAYNEQFF. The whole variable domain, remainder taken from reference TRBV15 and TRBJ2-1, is DAMVIQNPRYQVTQFGKPVTLSCSQTLNHNVMYWYQQKSSQAPKLLFHYYDKDFNNEADTPDNFQSRRPNTSFCFLDIRSPGLGDTAMYLCATSSRTAYNEQFFGPGTRLTVL.

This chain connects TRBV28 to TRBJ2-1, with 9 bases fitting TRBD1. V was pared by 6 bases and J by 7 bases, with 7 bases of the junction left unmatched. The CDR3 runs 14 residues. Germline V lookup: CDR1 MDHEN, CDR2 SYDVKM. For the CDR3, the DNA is TGTGCCAGCAGCCCGGGACAGGGATGGAATGAGCAGTTCTTC. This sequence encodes CASSPGQGWNEQFF.

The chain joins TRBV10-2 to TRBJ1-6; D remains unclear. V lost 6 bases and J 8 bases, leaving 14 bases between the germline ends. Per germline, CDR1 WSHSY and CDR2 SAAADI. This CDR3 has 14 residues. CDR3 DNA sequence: TGCGCCAGCAGCGTTGAGGGCATAGATTCACCCCTCCACTTT. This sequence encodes CASSVEGIDSPLHF.

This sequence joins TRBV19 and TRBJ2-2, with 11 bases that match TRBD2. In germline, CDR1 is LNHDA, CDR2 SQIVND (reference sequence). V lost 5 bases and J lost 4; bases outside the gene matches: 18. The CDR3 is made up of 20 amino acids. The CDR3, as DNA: TGTGCCAGTAGTGGGAGACTAGCGGGGAGATATTTTGGCGGCACCGGGGAGCTGTTTTTT. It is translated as CASSGRLAGRYFGGTGELFF.

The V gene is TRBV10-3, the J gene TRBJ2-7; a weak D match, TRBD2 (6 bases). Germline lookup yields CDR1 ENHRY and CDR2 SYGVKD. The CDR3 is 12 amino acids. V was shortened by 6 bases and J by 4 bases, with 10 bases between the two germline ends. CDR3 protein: CAIRGGSYEQYF. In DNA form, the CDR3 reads TGTGCCATCAGGGGGGGTAGTTACGAGCAGTACTTC.

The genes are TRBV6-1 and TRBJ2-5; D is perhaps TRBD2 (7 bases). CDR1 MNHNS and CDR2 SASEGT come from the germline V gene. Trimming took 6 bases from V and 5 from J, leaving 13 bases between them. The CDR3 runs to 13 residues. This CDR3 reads CASRGGARETQYF. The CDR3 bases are TGTGCCAGCAGGGGGGGGGCTCGGGAGACCCAGTACTTC.

The CDR3, as DNA: TGTGCCAGCAGCTTCCCTCGGACAGGGAAAGATCATGGCTACACCTTC. Its protein product is CASSFPRTGKDHGYTF. The chain recombines TRBV5-4 with TRBJ1-2, with TRBD1 matching 8 bases. Germline lookup yields CDR1 SGHNT and CDR2 YYREEE (reference sequence). The V segment lost 2 bases and the J segment 6 bases; nucleotides outside the gene matches: 12. The CDR3 runs 16 residues.

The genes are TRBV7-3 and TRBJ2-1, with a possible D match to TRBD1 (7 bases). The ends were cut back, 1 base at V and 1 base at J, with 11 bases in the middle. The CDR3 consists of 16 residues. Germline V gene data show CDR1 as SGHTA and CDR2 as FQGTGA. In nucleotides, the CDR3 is TGTGCCAGCAGCTTAATCCCAGGGGGGTCCTACAATGAGCAGTTCTTC. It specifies CASSLIPGGSYNEQFF.